This TCR beta chain is drawn from a study of shared clonotypes between healthy human individuals. Cells designated naive CD8 were CD45RO-negative and were positively selected for CCR7, with terminally differentiated effector memory CD45RA+ cells excluded. On this clone: Its antigen is currently unknown.

This table comes from immunoSEQ multiplex PCR, and its TCRdb copy is limited to in-frame clones, with some not included. The sample lists around 2,000,000 clones, more than 85% occurring once. Study conclusions and caveats: A limitation of the genetic and exposure-history diversity represented arose from few donors. Generation probability values for non-shared clonotypes were lower than those for clonotypes shared by all four donors.

Germline V gene lookup returns CDR1 MDHEN and CDR2 SYDVKM. The CDR3 spans 17 residues. Trimming shortened V by 5 bases and J by 6 bases, and 22 bases separated the two germline ends. This TCR came from a man younger than 35 in good health. Some clones in this sample may be carry-over from other donors' samples. The V gene is TRBV28, the J gene TRBJ2-2; TRBD2 is a possible D gene (6 bases). Material for sequencing was naive CD8+ T cells from PBMCs. For the CDR3, the DNA is TGTGCCAGCAGTGGTGGACTAACTACGCTCTTGGCCGGGGAGCTGTTTTTT. It yields the protein CASSGGLTTLLAGELFF.